This TCR beta chain was documented in a study of neurological immune-mediated disorders. Study-level findings and limits: The repertoires of 18 of 34 multiple sclerosis patients were placed by phylogenetic grouping in a single related-CDR3 cluster, which may be a signature. Multiple sclerosis, the disease with the least TCR clonal expansion, fell below healthy controls, whereas HTLV-1-associated myelopathy showed the most. The multiple sclerosis repertoire cluster had no association with any clinical or MRI feature.

Ten or more counts support this clonotype. Its antigen is not known. The CDR3 loop spans 16 amino acids. CDR1 DFQATT and CDR2 SNEGSKA come from the germline V gene (reference sequence). V lost 0 bases to trimming and J lost 6 bases; unmatched junction nucleotides: 10. The yield of each sequencing run was over 160 million TCR-beta sequences from 15-18 subjects. TCRdb re-called the 5' RACE reads through MiXCR, storing one row per CDR3 protein. This table has 45,000 to 50,000 distinct CDR3 sequences, roughly 4.1% appearing once. Sample: PBMCs. This clonotype was obtained from a woman aged 55-69 years with multiple sclerosis. The chain employs TRBV20-1 and TRBJ2-1, with 8 bases lining up with TRBD2. This CDR3 is CSARETPGRAFNEQFF. CDR3 bases: TGCAGTGCTAGAGAGACCCCCGGGAGGGCCTTCAATGAGCAGTTCTTC.